These 21 T cell receptor beta chains share one sample of origin, sequenced in a study of T cells in Graves' hyperthyroidism and ophthalmopathy. Authors of the study amplified TCR beta CDR3 regions from RNA transcripts. HTBI primers drove first-round RT-PCR of the TCR CDR3. TCRdb analysed the multiplex PCR reads with MiXCR anew, one entry per CDR3 protein. This table holds 700,000 or so distinct CDR3 sequences, roughly 15% found once. Sequencing input: blood. The receptor set was obtained from a woman aged 50 to 60 with Graves' ophthalmopathy.

This clonotype was counted ten times or more. The chain links TRBV12-5 to TRBJ2-7; possible D gene TRBD1, 5 bases. Trimming cost V 8 bases and J 2 bases, with 22 bases left between them. The CDR3 spans 16 residues. The V gene's germline CDR1 is LGHNT and CDR2 FRNRAP. For the CDR3, the DNA is TGTGCTAGTAAGGGCTTAAAAGGGGTTGTCGCCTACGAGCAGTACTTC. Translated, it gives CASKGLKGVVAYEQYF.

This rearrangement joins TRBV27 to TRBJ1-4; weak D call: TRBD1 (6 bases). Trimming removed 7 bases at V and 5 bases at J, with 14 bases between. In germline, CDR1 is MNHEY, CDR2 SMNVEV (reference sequence). CDR3 length: 14 amino acids. CDR3 DNA sequence: TGTGCCAGCACCAGAACAGGGCGGAATGAAAAACTGTTTTTT. It is translated as CASTRTGRNEKLFF.

The DNA for the CDR3 is TGTGCCAGCAGCGTAGGAGGCAGCTTCCTCGGGGAGACCCAGTACTTC. Its translation is CASSVGGSFLGETQYF. The genes are TRBV9 and TRBJ2-5; D is uncertain. CDR3 length: 16 amino acids. Germline V CDR1 and CDR2: SGDLS, YYNGEE. The V gene lost 0 bases and the J gene lost 5 bases, with 17 bases spanning the gap.

This clonotype was seen many times. This rearrangement joins TRBV5-1 to TRBJ2-7; 12 bases line up with TRBD2. The germline CDR1 and CDR2 sequences are SGHRS and YFSETQ. This CDR3 spans 18 amino acids. Trimming took 5 bases from V and 0 from J; bases not matched to a gene: 12. This CDR3 is CASSSGLAGGPSSYEQYF. Here the CDR3 DNA reads TGCGCCAGCAGTTCGGGGCTAGCGGGAGGGCCGAGCTCCTACGAGCAGTACTTC.

This clonotype occurred many times. The V call is TRBV20-1, the J call TRBJ2-2, with a possible D match to TRBD1 (5 bases). This CDR3 has 14 residues. The ends were cut back, 1 base at V and 1 base at J, with 7 bases in the middle. The germline CDR1 and CDR2 sequences are DFQATT and SNEGSKA (reference sequence). CDR3 coding DNA: TGCAGTGCTAGAGGTACAGGGAACACCGGGGAGCTGTTTTTT. Amino acid sequence: CSARGTGNTGELFF.

The genes are TRBV25-1 and TRBJ2-3, with unresolved D. Trimming cost V 6 bases and J 6 bases, with 22 bases left between them. The CDR3 has 16 amino acids. Germline V gene data show CDR1 as MGHDK and CDR2 as SYGVNS. CDR3 nucleotide sequence: TGTGCCAGCAGCGGAAGGTTGGGCGCTGCTTCGGATACGCAGTATTTT. Protein: CASSGRLGAASDTQYF.

This clonotype was observed many times. The V and J genes are TRBV29-1 and TRBJ2-3; 7 bases fit TRBD2. The V gene end was trimmed by 6 bases and the J gene end by 3 bases; junction bases not matched to a gene: 6. Germline CDR1 and CDR2: SQVTM and ANQGSEA. CDR3 length equals 13 residues. Here the CDR3 DNA reads TGCAGCGTGGCCGGGACTATTACAGATACGCAGTATTTT. This sequence encodes CSVAGTITDTQYF.

A note on this clonotype: A read error may be the cause here, since a much bigger clone is one base away. The gene calls are TRBV27 and TRBJ2-4, with unresolved D. V was shortened by 4 bases and J by 9 bases, with 16 bases between the two germline ends. Germline assignment: CDR1 MNHEY and CDR2 SMNVEV (reference sequence). The CDR3 consists of 14 residues. CDR3 in amino acids: CASSYQKGFGIQYF. The CDR3 DNA follows: TGTGCCAGCAGTTACCAAAAGGGATTCGGCATTCAGTACTTC.

Ten or more counts support this clonotype. The J gene is TRBJ2-7, the V gene TRBV28, with 9 bases matching TRBD2. The length of the CDR3 is 15 residues. J was trimmed by 0 bases and V by 2 bases; bases with no gene match: 2. In germline, CDR1 is MDHEN, CDR2 SYDVKM. The CDR3 loop reads CASSLGTSLSYEQYF. The CDR3 region has the DNA TGTGCCAGCAGTTTAGGGACTAGCCTCTCCTACGAGCAGTACTTC. The full variable domain, rest sourced from reference TRBV28 and TRBJ2-7, is DVKVTQSSRYLVKRTGEKVFLECVQDMDHENMFWYRQDPGLGLRLIYFSYDVKMKEKGDIPEGYSVSREKKERFSLILESASTNQTSMYLCASSLGTSLSYEQYFGPGTRLTVT.

There are many counts of this clonotype. This rearrangement joins TRBV18 to TRBJ2-1, with TRBD2 identical over 9 bases. Germline trimming cut 5 bases from V and 10 bases from J; bases unmatched to any gene: 9. The CDR3 is 14 amino acids. Germline lookup yields CDR1 KGHSH and CDR2 LQKENI. CDR3 region: CASSSAGLAGEQFF. Here the CDR3 DNA reads TGTGCCAGCTCATCGGCGGGACTAGCAGGCGAGCAGTTCTTC.

This clonotype was observed at least ten times. The chain recombines TRBV6-1 with TRBJ2-7; tentative D call: TRBD1 (6 bases). Germline V gene lookup returns CDR1 MNHNS and CDR2 SASEGT. Trimming left V 6 bases short and J 4 bases short, with 16 bases between. CDR3 length: 14 residues. The CDR3 region is CASSQWQGPYEQYF. The CDR3 DNA is TGTGCCAGCAGCCAGTGGCAGGGGCCATACGAGCAGTACTTC.

The sample holds a few counts of this clonotype. CDR3 nucleotides: TGTGCCAGTACGGATTTTAGGACAGGGACTGGTGAAGCTTTCTTT. Protein: CASTDFRTGTGEAFF. The J gene is TRBJ1-1, the V gene TRBV19; 8 bases fit TRBD1. Germline CDR1 reads LNHDA; CDR2 reads SQIVND (reference sequence). V lost 7 bases, J lost 7 bases, and 14 bases stayed unmatched. The CDR3 totals 15 residues.

This clonotype was counted at least ten times. This rearrangement joins TRBV2 to TRBJ1-2; tentative D call: TRBD1 (6 bases). V was trimmed by 6 bases and J by 4 bases, leaving 18 bases between them. Germline CDR1 is SNHLY and CDR2 is FYNNEI. The CDR3 has 15 residues. CDR3 amino acids: CASSPLPQGSYGYTF. In DNA, the CDR3 is TGTGCCAGCAGCCCGCTCCCCCAGGGGAGCTATGGCTACACCTTC.

This clonotype was recorded at least ten times. The chain has TRBV2 and TRBJ1-2, with a possible D match to TRBD1 (6 bases). From germline, CDR1 is SNHLY and CDR2 FYNNEI. Trimming took 6 bases from V and 1 from J, leaving 15 bases between them. CDR3 size: 15 residues. The CDR3 DNA reads TGTGCCAGCAGCGAGGAAGGGACACTTAACTATGGCTACACCTTC. This encodes CASSEEGTLNYGYTF. Variable domain in full (rest from reference TRBV2 and TRBJ1-2): EPEVTQTPSHQVTQMGQEVILRCVPISNHLYFYWYRQILGQKVEFLVSFYNNEISEKSEIFDDQFSVERPDGSNFTLKIRSTKLEDSAMYFCASSEEGTLNYGYTFGSGTRLTVV.

This clonotype showed up many times. The rearrangement links TRBV24-1 to TRBJ2-2, with a possible D match to TRBD1 (5 bases). This CDR3 is built from 18 residues. The ends were cut back, 3 bases at V and 8 bases at J, with 24 bases in the middle. Germline-derived CDR1 and CDR2 are KGHDR and SFDVKD. CDR3 sequence (DNA): TGTGCCACCAGTGATGCGGATGGTTTGCAGGGATCGTTGGGGGAGCTGTTTTTT. Protein product: CATSDADGLQGSLGELFF.

About this clonotype: Being one base from a much bigger clone, this may be a read error. This chain connects TRBV7-9 to TRBJ2-1; 9 bases agree with TRBD2. CDR3 length: 15 amino acids. The ends lost 5 bases at V and 7 bases at J; junction bases unmatched: 9. The germline V gene encodes CDR1 SEHNR and CDR2 FQNEAQ (reference sequence). CDR3 amino acids: CASSPREGPWNEQFF. In nucleotides, the CDR3 is TGTGCCAGCAGCCCGCGGGAGGGCCCGTGGAATGAGCAGTTCTTC.

This clonotype was seen only a few times. This chain connects TRBV9 to TRBJ2-3; D call uncertain. The germline V gene encodes CDR1 SGDLS and CDR2 YYNGEE. V was trimmed by 0 bases and J by 2 bases, leaving 7 bases between them. This CDR3 region has 14 residues. This CDR3 reads CASSVDHNTDTQYF. The DNA of the CDR3 is TGTGCCAGCAGCGTAGATCACAACACAGATACGCAGTATTTT.

This clonotype was detected ten times or more. The genes are TRBV2 and TRBJ2-1, with 8 bases that match TRBD1. The CDR3 is made up of 15 amino acids. The trim removed 3 bases at V and 6 bases at J, leaving 7 bases unmatched. Germline V gives CDR1 SNHLY, CDR2 FYNNEI. The CDR3 DNA reads TGTGCCAGCAGTGATATTCAGGGGGCAATCAATGAGCAGTTCTTC. Its translation is CASSDIQGAINEQFF.

V and J are TRBV20-1 and TRBJ1-4; D gene uncertain. CDR1 and CDR2 (germline): DFQATT, SNEGSKA (reference sequence). The length of the CDR3 is 16 residues. V was pared by 6 bases and J by 0 bases, with 17 bases between. CDR3 region: CSAPPLSAATNEKLFF. Here the CDR3 DNA reads TGCAGTGCCCCCCCGTTGTCGGCGGCAACTAATGAAAAACTGTTTTTT.

This clonotype appeared many times. DNA of the CDR3: TGTGCCAGCAGTTTAGGGGGCCCGCGTTCACCCCTCCACTTT. Encoded protein: CASSLGGPRSPLHF. The rearrangement joins TRBV12-3 or TRBV12-4 to TRBJ1-6; D perhaps matches TRBD1 (5 bases). The ends were cut back, 1 base at V and 9 bases at J, with 10 bases in the middle. CDR3 length: 14 residues.

This clonotype was observed a handful of times. The genes are TRBV6-1 and TRBJ2-7; the match to TRBD1 covers 9 bases. Germline lookup yields CDR1 MNHNS and CDR2 SASEGT. V lost 6 bases, J lost 2 bases, and 8 bases stayed unmatched. The CDR3 contains 15 residues. The chain's CDR3 is CASSLDRGKPYEQYF. As DNA, the CDR3 is TGTGCCAGCAGCCTCGACAGGGGGAAGCCCTACGAGCAGTACTTC.